The T cell receptor beta chain described here comes from a study of regulatory T cells in long-lasting Graves disease. Comment on this clonotype: What it binds is not known.

Looked up from germline, CDR1 is SGHRS and CDR2 is YFSETQ. This CDR3 region has 13 residues. V shed 3 bases, J shed 6 bases, and the junction held 5 bases outside the gene matches. The time point was: persistent/refractory GD, antithyroid drugs over 5 years with positive TRAb. The authors made the TCR library using RNA they extracted from PBMCs. Patients with Graves' disease were diagnosed by American Thyroid Association guidelines. Roughly 8.2 milliliters of peripheral blood were drawn into EDTA tubes. Study-level points and caveats: TCR diversity was lower in persistent Graves' patients (versus newly diagnosed ones). A limited number of samples was an acknowledged limitation.

Investigators prepared the TCR beta libraries by applying iRepertoire HTBI primers and Arm-PCR of CDR3 regions. TCRdb fed the multiplex PCR reads into MiXCR, producing one record per CDR3 protein. The data hold about 470,000 distinct CDR3 sequences, with less than 25% observed a single time. The receptor comes from a female donor with Graves disease. V and J are TRBV5-1 and TRBJ2-7, with 8 nucleotides matching TRBD1. The material sequenced was peripheral blood mononuclear cells (PBMCs), taken when the disease was refractory, from a patient treated with antithyroid drugs. The CDR3 nucleotides are TGCGCCAGCAGCTCGACAGGGGCCCTCGAGCAGTACTTC. Its protein is CASSSTGALEQYF.